This T cell receptor beta chain was identified during a study of shared clonotypes between healthy human individuals (dated by TCRdb to 2018 to 2021). In terms of the full investigation: A few men and a couple of women, aged 18 to 49 years, made up the cohort. For each donor, CD4 naive and CD4 memory were each given three plates, CD8 naive was given two plates, and CD8 memory was given one plate. Libraries were prepared and TCR repertoires were sequenced by different laboratories using diverse techniques, in order to increase sequencing depth and limit assay-specific biases. Between about 0.85 and 9.5 billion PBMCs per donor were obtained by leukapheresis. To estimate repertoire size and how much clonotype sharing occurs between individuals, the study deeply sequenced the blood TCR repertoires of five healthy adults.

General study outcomes and caveats: Higher generation probabilities were observed for clonotypes shared by all four sorted-subset donors than for non-shared clonotypes. Estimated clonotype richness was generally larger for naive than for memory subsets. Pairwise subsampling led to the expectation that sequencing depth would affect the degree of clonotype sharing among donors. Incomplete sequencing was indicated by rarefaction of sorted-subset datasets, despite the large sequencing depth. Sampling was restricted to blood, and TCR repertoires in tissue are likely to differ from TCR repertoires in blood. Sharing across several donors was observed for 4.5% to 6.5% of naive CD4, about 3.2% of naive CD8, 2.3% of memory CD4, and about 0.4% of memory CD8 clonotypes. The genetic and exposure-history diversity represented was limited by the small number of donors.

Per the germline V gene, SGHRS is the CDR1 and YFSETQ is the CDR2. Trimmed from V: 0 bases; trimmed from J: 1 base; junction bases lacking a gene match: 6. CDR3 length: 16 amino acids, cysteine to phenylalanine. The only DNA kept is the CDR3, 48 bases in frame from the first base. The donors were healthy, HIV-negative adults with no recently reported acute infections or vaccinations. All donors were Caucasian adults living in Nashville, Tennessee, USA. CD4+ T cells were enriched through magnetic negative selection, after which naive cells were positively selected on CD45RA and the remaining negative fraction served as the memory subset. Blood was obtained by leukapheresis, after which PBMCs were separated by Ficoll-Histopaque density gradient centrifugation and cryopreserved in liquid nitrogen vapor phase. Analytical flow cytometry was used to check the purity and quantity of every magnetically sorted T cell population. Genomic DNA was isolated from every sorted fraction and measured by UV absorbance on a Nanodrop 2000c.

Points on this clone: Its antigen is not yet known. Base qualities were left out, and no much larger clone turns up one base away.

Using the deep immunoSEQ assay, TCR CDR3 regions were amplified from genomic DNA by multiplex PCR. Extracted genomic DNA from each cell subset was spread evenly across all wells of several immunoSEQ 96-well plates, with each plate serving as a replicate. For sorted subsets, around 0.2 ug genomic DNA, equal to 30,000 or so T cell genomes, was loaded into each replicate PCR. Purified libraries were measured with a Qubit 3.0 fluorometer, size-checked on a Bioanalyzer 2100, and measured again with the KAPA Library Quantification kit. Every immunoSEQ 96-well plate was sequenced on a dedicated single-read 150-cycle Illumina NextSeq 550 flow cell. In the paper's pipeline: Because only junctional sequences without quality scores were contained in the immunoSEQ output, filtering matching that applied to full-length reads could not be performed. To assign V/J genes and CDR3, sequences were annotated against IMGT germline references using PyIR, a Python wrapper for IgBLAST v1.9. Reads were filtered out if the reads had weak V/J assignments (E-value above 1e-6), no CDR3, stop codons, out-of-frame junctions, or ambiguous translated residues. V3J clonotypes were defined by identical inferred V gene, J gene, and CDR3 amino acid sequence. To compute the percentage overlap between repertoires, the number of shared unique clonotypes was divided by the size of the smaller repertoire. Repertoire richness was assessed with RTK rarefaction, the Chao1 estimator, and Recon v2.1 estimates of unobserved clonotypes. Generation probabilities for all TCRbeta clonotypes obtained by the gDNA method from a handful of donors were computed using OLGA. TCRdb's version of the immuneACCESS table is confined to in-frame rearrangements and falls short of the full clone set. An unresolved V gene accounts for under half of the shortfall where checked; the remainder is of unknown origin. The D gene and trimming were derived from the DNA, and the V and J assignments and clone size from that table. The sample profile shows millions of clones; more than 80% of them were found once. Of the sample, roughly 0.14% falls within the top ten clones.

The sequence was collected from a man between 18 and 35 years old in good health. The sequencing sample was made of naive CD4+ T cells sorted from blood. This sample's cell subset or site label indicates: CD45RA+ positively selected. The receptor chain draws on TRBV5-1 and TRBJ2-5; TRBD2 aligns with 7 central bases. In nucleotides, the sequence is TGCGCCAGCAGCTTGGCCCCAGCGGGGATCCAAGAGACCCAGTACTTC. It codes for CASSLAPAGIQETQYF.